The entry below describes one T cell receptor beta chain. Sequenced by immunoSEQ multiplex PCR; TCRdb stores in-frame clones only, minus some. The table lists more than 95,000 clones, about 90% of them singletons. Germline lookup yields CDR1 MNHEY and CDR2 SVGAGI. CDR3 length equals 13 residues. Trimming left V 5 bases short and J 0 bases short, with 7 bases between. The data derive from a study of blood T cell repertoires in COVID-19. Study overall: Sites across the United States, Italy and Spain contributed samples from acute and convalescent COVID-19. Sample material is recorded as cDNA or gDNA derived from T cells, B-cell-depleted T cells, or PBMCs.

Sequenced material: peripheral blood. The TCR sequence derives from a man between 50 and 59 years old in a cohort sampled during active COVID-19. The rearrangement links TRBV6-5 to TRBJ2-5; possibly TRBD1 for D (5 bases). CDR3 nucleotides: TGTGCCAGCAGTACAGGAAACCAAGAGACCCAGTACTTC. Translation gives CASSTGNQETQYF.